This record looks at one T cell receptor beta chain sequence and its context. Its antigen remains unknown. Regarding donors, all were healthy bone marrow donors. Each donor was nominally healthy when sampled (though unrecorded immune exposures were likely). This PCR relied on a set of 60 Vbeta primers and 13 Jbeta primers. Clones were read by immunoSEQ multiplex PCR, and TCRdb kept only the in-frame ones, dropping some. In all, the sample yields 38,000 or so clones. The sample belongs to a study of cytomegalovirus exposure and HLA in healthy donors. Broader study findings: The classifier reportedly diagnosed cytomegalovirus status with high sensitivity and specificity. Using a false discovery rate of 0.05, a later analysis showed that around 16,000 TCR beta sequences were associated with HLA alleles.

CDR1 and CDR2 from the germline V gene are PRHDT and FYEKMQ (reference sequence). The V and J ends lost 4 bases and 2 bases respectively, with 9 bases between them. This CDR3 has 13 amino acids. The chain links TRBV13 to TRBJ2-7; D possibly corresponds to TRBD1 (5 bases). Sequencing used PBMCs. The clonotype comes from a man aged 40-49 years in good health and CMV-seropositive. CDR3 sequence reads: CASSSETAYEQYF. The CDR3 DNA follows: TGTGCCAGCAGCTCAGAGACAGCCTACGAGCAGTACTTC.